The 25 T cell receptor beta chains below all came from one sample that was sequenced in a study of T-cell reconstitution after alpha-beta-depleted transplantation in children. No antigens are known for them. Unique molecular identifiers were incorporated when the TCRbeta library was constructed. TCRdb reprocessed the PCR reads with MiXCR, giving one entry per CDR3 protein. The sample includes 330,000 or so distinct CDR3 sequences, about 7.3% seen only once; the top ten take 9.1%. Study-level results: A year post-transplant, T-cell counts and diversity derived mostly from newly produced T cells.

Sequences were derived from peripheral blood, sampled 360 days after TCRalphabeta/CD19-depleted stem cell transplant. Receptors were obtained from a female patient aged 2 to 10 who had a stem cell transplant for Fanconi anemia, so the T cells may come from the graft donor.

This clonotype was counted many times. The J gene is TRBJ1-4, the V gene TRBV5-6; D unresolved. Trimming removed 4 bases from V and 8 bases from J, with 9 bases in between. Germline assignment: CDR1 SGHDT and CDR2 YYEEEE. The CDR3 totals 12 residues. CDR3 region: CASSASGEKLFF. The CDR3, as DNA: TGTGCCAGCAGCGCAAGCGGGGAAAAACTGTTTTTT.

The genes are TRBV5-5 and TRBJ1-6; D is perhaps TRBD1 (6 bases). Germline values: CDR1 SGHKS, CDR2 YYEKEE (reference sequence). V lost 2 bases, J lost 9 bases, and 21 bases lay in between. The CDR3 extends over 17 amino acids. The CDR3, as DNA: TGTGCCAGCAGCTTCCCCAACAGGGAGGTGTTGGGTTCACCCCTCCACTTT. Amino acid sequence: CASSFPNREVLGSPLHF.

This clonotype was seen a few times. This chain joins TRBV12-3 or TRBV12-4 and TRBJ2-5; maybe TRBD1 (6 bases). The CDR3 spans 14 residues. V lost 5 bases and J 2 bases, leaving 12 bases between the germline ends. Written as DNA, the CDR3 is TGTGCCAGCAGTCCCAGGACAGAACAAGAGACCCAGTACTTC. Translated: CASSPRTEQETQYF.

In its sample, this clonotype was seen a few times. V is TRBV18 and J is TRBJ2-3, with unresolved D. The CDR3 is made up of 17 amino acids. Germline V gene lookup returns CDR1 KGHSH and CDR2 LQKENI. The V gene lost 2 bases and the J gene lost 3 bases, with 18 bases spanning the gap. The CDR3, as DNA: TGTGCCAGCTCACCAACGATCACAGCTACCTCTACAGATACGCAGTATTTT. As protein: CASSPTITATSTDTQYF.

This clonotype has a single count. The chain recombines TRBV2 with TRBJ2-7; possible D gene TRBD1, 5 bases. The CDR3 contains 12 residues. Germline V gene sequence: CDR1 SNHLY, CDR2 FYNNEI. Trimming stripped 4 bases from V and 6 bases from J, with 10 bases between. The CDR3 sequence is CASSAPTGEQYF. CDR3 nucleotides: TGTGCCAGCAGTGCCCCCACAGGCGAGCAGTACTTC.

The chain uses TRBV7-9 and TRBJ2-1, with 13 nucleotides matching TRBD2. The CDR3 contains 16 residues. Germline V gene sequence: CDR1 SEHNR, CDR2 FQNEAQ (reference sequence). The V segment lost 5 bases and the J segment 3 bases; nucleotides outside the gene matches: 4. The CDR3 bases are TGTGCCAGCAGCAGGAGGACTAGCGGGGGCTACAATGAGCAGTTCTTC. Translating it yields CASSRRTSGGYNEQFF.

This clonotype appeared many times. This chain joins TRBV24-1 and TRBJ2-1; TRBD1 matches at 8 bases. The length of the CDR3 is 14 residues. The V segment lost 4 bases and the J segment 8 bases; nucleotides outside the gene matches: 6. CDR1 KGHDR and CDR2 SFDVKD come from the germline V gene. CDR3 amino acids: CATSEQGGRDEQFF. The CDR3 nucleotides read TGTGCCACCAGTGAACAGGGGGGTAGAGATGAGCAGTTCTTC.

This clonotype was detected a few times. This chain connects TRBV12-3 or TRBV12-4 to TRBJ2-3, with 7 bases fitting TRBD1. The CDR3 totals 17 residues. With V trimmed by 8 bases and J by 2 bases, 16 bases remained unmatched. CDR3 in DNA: TGTGCCAGCGCCCATCAACAGGGGCCGCCCCTCACAGATACGCAGTATTTT. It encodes CASAHQQGPPLTDTQYF.

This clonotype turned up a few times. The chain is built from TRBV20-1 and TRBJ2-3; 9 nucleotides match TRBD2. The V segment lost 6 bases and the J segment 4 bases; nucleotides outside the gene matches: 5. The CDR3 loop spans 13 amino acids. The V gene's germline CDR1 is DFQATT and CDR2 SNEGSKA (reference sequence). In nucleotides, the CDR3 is TGCAGTGCCACGGGACTAGCCTCAGATACGCAGTATTTT. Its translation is CSATGLASDTQYF.

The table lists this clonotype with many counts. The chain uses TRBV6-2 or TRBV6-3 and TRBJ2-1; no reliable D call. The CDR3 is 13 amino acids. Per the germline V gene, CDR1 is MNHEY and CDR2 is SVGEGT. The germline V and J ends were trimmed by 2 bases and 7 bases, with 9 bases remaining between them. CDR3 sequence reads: CASSYGRQNEQFF. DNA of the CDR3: TGTGCCAGCAGTTACGGAAGGCAAAATGAGCAGTTCTTC.

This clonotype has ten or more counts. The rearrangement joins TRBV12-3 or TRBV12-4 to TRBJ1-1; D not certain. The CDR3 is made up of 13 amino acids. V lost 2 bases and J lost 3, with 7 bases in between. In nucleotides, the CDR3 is TGTGCCAGCAGTTTAACTGAAGACACTGAAGCTTTCTTT. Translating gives CASSLTEDTEAFF.

The chain's CDR3 is CSAPPDLRRNTQYF. Written as DNA, the CDR3 is TGCAGTGCCCCCCCGGACTTAAGGAGGAATACGCAGTATTTT. The chain recombines TRBV20-1 with TRBJ2-3; weak D call: TRBD2 (5 bases). CDR3 size: 14 residues. The V end lost 6 bases, the J end lost 7 bases, and 20 bases lay between the germline ends. The germline CDR1 and CDR2 sequences are DFQATT and SNEGSKA (reference sequence).

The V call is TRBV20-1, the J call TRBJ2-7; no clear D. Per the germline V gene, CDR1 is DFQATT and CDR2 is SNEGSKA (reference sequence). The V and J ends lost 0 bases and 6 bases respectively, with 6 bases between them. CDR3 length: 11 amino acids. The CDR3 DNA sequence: TGCAGTGCTAGAGAGCGAGGCGAGCAGTACGTC. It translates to CSARERGEQYV.

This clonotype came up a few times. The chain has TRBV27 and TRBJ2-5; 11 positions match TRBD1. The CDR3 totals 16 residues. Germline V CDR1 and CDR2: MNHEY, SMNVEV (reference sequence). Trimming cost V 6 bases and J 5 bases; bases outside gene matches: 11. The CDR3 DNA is TGTGCCAGCAGGTGGACAGGGGGCGTTTTAGCGGAGACCCAGTACTTC. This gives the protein CASRWTGGVLAETQYF.

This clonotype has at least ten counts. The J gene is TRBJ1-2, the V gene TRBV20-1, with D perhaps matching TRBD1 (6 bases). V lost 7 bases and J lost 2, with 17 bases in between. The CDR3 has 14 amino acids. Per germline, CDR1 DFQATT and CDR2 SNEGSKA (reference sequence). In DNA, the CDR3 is TGCAGTGTGATTACGGACAGCTACAACTATGGCTACACCTTC. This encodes CSVITDSYNYGYTF.

The CDR3 region is CATSNRRGKGTGDTQYF. The CDR3 DNA reads TGTGCCACCAGCAACCGAAGGGGCAAGGGTACCGGGGATACGCAGTATTTT. The chain joins TRBV15 to TRBJ2-3; D may be TRBD1 (5 bases). CDR3 length equals 17 residues. Germline-derived CDR1 and CDR2 are LNHNV and YYDKDF (reference sequence). V was shortened by 4 bases and J by 6 bases, with 23 bases between the two germline ends.

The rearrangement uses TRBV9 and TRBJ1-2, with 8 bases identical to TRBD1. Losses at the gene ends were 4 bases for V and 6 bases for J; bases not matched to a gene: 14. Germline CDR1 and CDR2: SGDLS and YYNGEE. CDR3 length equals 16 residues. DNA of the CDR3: TGTGCCAGCAGCCCCTACCCAGGACAGGGTGGTGATGGCTACACCTTC. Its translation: CASSPYPGQGGDGYTF.

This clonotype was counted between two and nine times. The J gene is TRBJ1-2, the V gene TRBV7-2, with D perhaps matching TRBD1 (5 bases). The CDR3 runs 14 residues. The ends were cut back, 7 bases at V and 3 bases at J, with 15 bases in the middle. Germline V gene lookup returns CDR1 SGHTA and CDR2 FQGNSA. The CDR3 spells CASTFLGAYYGYTF. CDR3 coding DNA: TGTGCCAGCACCTTCTTAGGGGCCTACTATGGCTACACCTTC.

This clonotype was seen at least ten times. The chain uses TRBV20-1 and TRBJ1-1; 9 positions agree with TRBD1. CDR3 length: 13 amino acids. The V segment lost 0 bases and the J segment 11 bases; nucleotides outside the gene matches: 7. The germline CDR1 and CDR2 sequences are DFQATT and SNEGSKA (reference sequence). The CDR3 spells CSARDSRDREAFF. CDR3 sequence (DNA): TGCAGTGCTAGAGATTCCCGGGACAGGGAGGCTTTCTTT.

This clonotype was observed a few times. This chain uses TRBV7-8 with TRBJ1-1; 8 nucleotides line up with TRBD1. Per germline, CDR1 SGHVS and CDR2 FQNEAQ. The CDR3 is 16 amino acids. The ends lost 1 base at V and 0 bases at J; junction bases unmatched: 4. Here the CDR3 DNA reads TGTGCCAGCAGCTTAGAGGCAGGGGGCCTGAACACTGAAGCTTTCTTT. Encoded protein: CASSLEAGGLNTEAFF.

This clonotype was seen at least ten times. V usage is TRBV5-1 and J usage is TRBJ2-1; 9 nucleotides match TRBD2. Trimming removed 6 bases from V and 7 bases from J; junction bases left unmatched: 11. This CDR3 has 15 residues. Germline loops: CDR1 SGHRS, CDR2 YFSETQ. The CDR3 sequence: CASTLVTSGLNEQFF. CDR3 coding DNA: TGCGCCAGCACCCTGGTCACTAGCGGGTTAAATGAGCAGTTCTTC.

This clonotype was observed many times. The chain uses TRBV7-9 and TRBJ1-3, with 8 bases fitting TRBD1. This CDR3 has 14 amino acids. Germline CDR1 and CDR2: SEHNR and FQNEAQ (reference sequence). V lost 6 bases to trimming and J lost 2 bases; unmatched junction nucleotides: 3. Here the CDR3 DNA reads TGTGCCAGCAGTTTGACAGGGGCTGGAAACACCATATATTTT. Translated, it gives CASSLTGAGNTIYF.

CDR3 DNA: TGTGCCAGCAGTTGGCCAAGCCTGGGACTAGCGGGAGGGCGGTACGAGCAGTACTTC. This translates into CASSWPSLGLAGGRYEQYF. This chain connects TRBV28 to TRBJ2-7; 16 positions match TRBD2. Trimming took 4 bases from V and 4 from J; bases not matched to a gene: 13. From germline, CDR1 is MDHEN and CDR2 SYDVKM. This CDR3 has 19 residues.

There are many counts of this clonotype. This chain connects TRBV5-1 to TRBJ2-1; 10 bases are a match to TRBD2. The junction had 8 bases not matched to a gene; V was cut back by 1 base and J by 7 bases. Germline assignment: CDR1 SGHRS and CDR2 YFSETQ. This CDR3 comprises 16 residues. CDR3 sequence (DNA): TGCGCCAGCAGCTTGATCGGGACTAGCGTCGCTAATGAGCAGTTCTTC. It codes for CASSLIGTSVANEQFF.

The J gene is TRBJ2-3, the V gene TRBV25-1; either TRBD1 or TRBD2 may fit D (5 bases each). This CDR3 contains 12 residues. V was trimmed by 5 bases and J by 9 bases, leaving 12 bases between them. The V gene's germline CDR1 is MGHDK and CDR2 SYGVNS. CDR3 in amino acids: CASSITRDTQYF. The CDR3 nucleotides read TGTGCCAGCAGTATAACCCGGGACACGCAGTATTTT.